The 29 T cell receptor beta chains in this list originate from one sample, sequenced in a study of Graves' ophthalmopathy and Graves' hyperthyroidism. RNA transcripts were the template, and TCR beta CDR3 regions were amplified from them. RT-PCR with HTBI primers came first, then second-round multiplex PCR. TCRdb re-derived calls from the multiplex PCR reads in MiXCR, one entry per CDR3 protein. The sample lists approximately 480,000 distinct CDR3 sequences; approximately 14% were seen once. The sample was blood. These TCRs come from a woman aged 25 to 39 with Graves' ophthalmopathy.

In this sample, this clonotype turned up many times. The chain joins TRBV6-1 to TRBJ1-1; the D gene is possibly TRBD1 (5 bases). The CDR3 is 14 amino acids. V lost 4 bases and J 4 bases, leaving 13 bases between the germline ends. In germline, CDR1 is MNHNS, CDR2 SASEGT. The CDR3, as DNA: TGTGCCAGCAGTGTCTCCTCGAGGGGCACTGAAGCTTTCTTT. This encodes CASSVSSRGTEAFF.

In its sample, this clonotype was seen many times. This chain joins TRBV6-2 or TRBV6-3 and TRBJ2-5, with D unresolved. The CDR3 consists of 15 residues. Trimming removed 3 bases at V and 5 bases at J, with 16 bases between. CDR1 and CDR2 from the germline V gene are MNHEY and SVGEGT. CDR3: CASSYGRLDGETQYF. The CDR3 coding sequence is TGTGCCAGCAGTTATGGCAGGCTAGACGGGGAGACCCAGTACTTC.

This clonotype was counted at least ten times. The CDR3 DNA is TGTGCCAGCAGCCATGACACGATAGGAAACACTGAAGCTTTCTTT. This encodes CASSHDTIGNTEAFF. The V call is TRBV3-1, the J call TRBJ1-1; D remains unclear. The germline CDR1 and CDR2 sequences are LGHDT and YNNKEL (reference sequence). V was trimmed by 3 bases and J by 2 bases, leaving 13 bases between them. CDR3 length equals 15 residues.

The table lists this clonotype with a few counts. J is TRBJ2-5 and V is TRBV18, with D hard to call. The CDR3 totals 14 residues. The germline CDR1 and CDR2 sequences are KGHSH and LQKENI. Trimming took 2 bases from V and 3 from J, leaving 10 bases between them. As DNA, the CDR3 is TGTGCCAGCTCACCAGAACTAATGGAAGAGACCCAGTACTTC. It yields the protein CASSPELMEETQYF. Together with reference TRBV18 and TRBJ2-5, the CDR3 gives the full variable domain: NAGVMQNPRHLVRRRGQEARLRCSPMKGHSHVYWYRQLPEEGLKFMVYLQKENIIDESGMPKERFSAEFPKEGPSILRIQQVVRGDSAAYFCASSPELMEETQYFGPGTRLLVL.

Many counts were recorded for this clonotype. The chain carries TRBV6-1 and TRBJ1-2; D uncertain. V dropped 5 bases and J dropped 4 bases, with 14 bases sitting between them. CDR3 length: 14 residues. In germline, CDR1 is MNHNS, CDR2 SASEGT. The DNA for the CDR3 is TGTGCCAGCAGTCGGACGACAATGGGCTATGGCTACACCTTC. Its translation: CASSRTTMGYGYTF.

This clonotype was picked up a small number of times. The chain has TRBV20-1 and TRBJ2-7; D unresolved. The CDR3 loop spans 12 amino acids. CDR1 DFQATT and CDR2 SNEGSKA come from the germline V gene (reference sequence). Trimming shortened V by 0 bases and J by 3 bases, and 6 bases separated the two germline ends. CDR3 amino acids: CSARESYYEQYF. CDR3 bases: TGCAGTGCTAGAGAGTCTTACTACGAGCAGTACTTC.

Worth noting for this clonotype: Just one base apart from a much larger clone, this may be a read error. The rearrangement links TRBV2 to TRBJ2-5; 9 positions match TRBD1. This CDR3 has 14 amino acids. The germline gives CDR1 SNHLY, CDR2 FYNNEI. The CDR3 DNA sequence: TGTGTCAGCAGTGACCCGGACAGGGGAGAGACCCAGTACTTC. It codes for CVSSDPDRGETQYF. Filled out from reference TRBV2 and TRBJ2-5, the complete variable domain reads EPEVTQTPSHQVTQMGQEVILRCVPISNHLYFYWYRQILGQKVEFLVSFYNNEISEKSEIFDDQFSVERPDGSNFTLKIRSTKLEDSAMYFCVSSDPDRGETQYFGPGTRLLVL.

This clonotype was seen at least ten times. The chain's CDR3 is CASRPFGQDDIQYF. The CDR3 DNA is TGTGCCAGCAGGCCTTTCGGACAGGATGACATTCAGTACTTC. The chain recombines TRBV2 with TRBJ2-4; 7 bases are a match to TRBD1. This CDR3 region has 14 residues. V gave up 6 bases and J gave up 8 bases; unmatched junction bases: 10. The germline V gene encodes CDR1 SNHLY and CDR2 FYNNEI.

This clonotype was counted at least ten times. The rearrangement uses TRBV28 and TRBJ1-1; tentative D call: TRBD1 (5 bases). V was trimmed by 6 bases and J by 4 bases, leaving 21 bases between them. The CDR3 is 16 amino acids. CDR1 is MDHEN, CDR2 SYDVKM, per germline. CDR3 amino acids: CASSPPTGREGTEAFF. CDR3 nucleotides: TGTGCCAGCAGCCCCCCCACGGGCAGGGAAGGCACTGAAGCTTTCTTT.

In its sample, this clonotype was seen many times. This chain joins TRBV14 and TRBJ2-4, with a possible D match to TRBD1 (6 bases). Trimming took 4 bases from V and 9 from J, leaving 13 bases between them. Looked up from germline, CDR1 is SGHDN and CDR2 is FVKESK. CDR3 length: 13 residues. CDR3 sequence: CASSLAQGSIQYF. The CDR3 DNA reads as TGTGCCAGCAGCCTCGCCCAGGGGTCCATTCAGTACTTC.

A remark on this clonotype: Its ends do not fully match the called genes, so a read error is possible. This rearrangement joins TRBV7-2 to TRBJ2-4; TRBD2 agrees at 13 bases. Germline V gene sequence: CDR1 SGHTA, CDR2 FQGNSA. The CDR3 is made up of 16 amino acids. This CDR3 is CASSLTSGRARNIQYF. In DNA, the CDR3 is TGTGCCAGCAGCTTAACTAGCGGGAGGGCCAGAAACATTCAGTACTTC.

The chain links TRBV12-3 or TRBV12-4 to TRBJ1-5; tentatively, D is TRBD1 (5 bases). V shed 2 bases and J shed 1 base, with 12 bases lying between them. This CDR3 is 16 amino acids long. The CDR3 DNA reads as TGTGCCAGCAGTTTAACGGAGGCAGGGAGCAATCAGCCCCAGCATTTT. Amino acid sequence: CASSLTEAGSNQPQHF.

This clonotype occurred many times. CDR3 loop: CASSQGPAYSNQPQHF. CDR3 sequence (DNA): TGTGCCAGCAGCCAAGGGCCAGCATATAGCAATCAGCCCCAGCATTTT. The rearrangement joins TRBV3-1 to TRBJ1-5, with D unresolved. This CDR3 has 16 amino acids. Germline V CDR1 and CDR2: LGHDT, YNNKEL (reference sequence). V lost 1 base and J 0 bases, leaving 10 bases between the germline ends.

The chain is built from TRBV13 and TRBJ2-7; TRBD1 matches at 12 bases. Germline loops: CDR1 PRHDT, CDR2 FYEKMQ (reference sequence). Trimming took 0 bases from V and 7 from J; bases not matched to a gene: 7. The CDR3 runs to 16 residues. CDR3 region: CASSLGWGQGAREQYF. The CDR3 DNA follows: TGTGCCAGCAGCTTAGGCTGGGGACAGGGGGCCAGGGAGCAGTACTTC.

This clonotype was recorded at least ten times. The J gene is TRBJ2-2, the V gene TRBV7-8; 7 nucleotides align to TRBD2. CDR1 is SGHVS and CDR2 is FQNEAQ in the germline V gene. The CDR3 length is 15 residues. The DNA for the CDR3 is TGTGCTTCTATGCGGGACTACTTAAACACCGGGGAGCTGTTTTTT. Amino acids: CASMRDYLNTGELFF.

At least ten counts were recorded for this clonotype. This rearrangement joins TRBV6-4 to TRBJ2-7; 9 bases fit TRBD2. The ends lost 6 bases at V and 3 bases at J; junction bases unmatched: 18. This CDR3 is built from 18 residues. CDR1 is MRHNA, CDR2 SNTAGT, per germline. The CDR3 DNA reads as TGTGCCAGCAGAAACCGCTGGACTAGCGCGGGAAGGGTCTACGAGCAGTACTTC. This sequence encodes CASRNRWTSAGRVYEQYF.

This clonotype showed up many times. The chain employs TRBV11-2 and TRBJ2-5; TRBD1 agrees at 7 bases. J gave up 5 bases and V 9 bases, and 12 bases lay outside the gene matches. The CDR3 loop spans 14 amino acids. Germline V gene data show CDR1 as SGHAT and CDR2 as FQNNGV. The CDR3 region has the DNA TGTGCCAGTTCCCCGACAGGGCGGGTGGAGACCCAGTACTTC. It is translated as CASSPTGRVETQYF.

This clonotype showed up many times. This chain connects TRBV12-3 or TRBV12-4 to TRBJ2-2; D possibly corresponds to TRBD1 (5 bases). Trimming took 7 bases from V and 2 from J, leaving 17 bases between them. The CDR3 extends over 16 amino acids. The CDR3 region is CASKRGAGVNTGELFF. CDR3 nucleotide sequence: TGTGCCAGCAAAAGGGGCGCAGGAGTAAACACCGGGGAGCTGTTTTTT.

Ten or more counts support this clonotype. In this CDR3 the conserved last residue, phenylalanine or tryptophan, is missing, so a read error is likely. The chain employs TRBV27 and TRBJ2-7, with TRBD2 identical over 10 bases. CDR1 MNHEY and CDR2 SMNVEV come from the germline V gene (reference sequence). The CDR3 extends over 14 amino acids. Trimming took 5 bases from V and 3 from J; bases not matched to a gene: 4. The CDR3 sequence: CASSPGLAVYEQYS. The CDR3 DNA reads TGTGCCAGCAGTCCCGGACTAGCGGTCTACGAGCAGTACTCC.

V and J are TRBV6-2 or TRBV6-3 and TRBJ2-6; 7 bases fit TRBD1. The CDR3 runs to 20 residues. From germline, CDR1 is MNHEY and CDR2 SVGEGT. The V segment lost 0 bases and the J segment 0 bases; nucleotides outside the gene matches: 11. CDR3: CASSYSLQGIGRSGANVLTF. The CDR3 bases are TGTGCCAGCAGTTACTCATTACAGGGGATAGGGCGCTCTGGGGCCAACGTCCTGACTTTC.

About this clonotype: A read error may explain this, as a much larger clone is one base away. This sequence joins TRBV7-2 and TRBJ1-1, with no clear D. This CDR3 comprises 14 residues. From germline, CDR1 is SGHTA and CDR2 FQGNSA. The CDR3 protein is CASSLTLLNTEACF. The CDR3 nucleotides read TGTGCCAGCAGCTTAACCCTCTTGAACACTGAAGCTTGCTTT. Variable domain in full (rest from reference TRBV7-2 and TRBJ1-1): GAGVSQSPSNKVTEKGKDVELRCDPISGHTALYWYRQSLGQGLEFLIYFQGNSAPDKSGLPSDRFSAERTGGSVSTLTIQRTQQEDSAVYLCASSLTLLNTEACFGQGTRLTVV.

This clonotype was counted at least ten times. This rearrangement joins TRBV2 to TRBJ1-6; 7 bases align to TRBD1. V dropped 4 bases and J dropped 5; count of bases not matched to a gene: 5. From germline, CDR1 is SNHLY and CDR2 FYNNEI. The CDR3 length is 15 residues. CDR3 nucleotide sequence: TGTGCCAGCAGTGGGGGACAGCTGAATAATTCACCCCTCCACTTT. As protein: CASSGGQLNNSPLHF.

This clonotype has a count of ten or more. The V and J genes are TRBV6-2 or TRBV6-3 and TRBJ2-7, with D possibly called TRBD1 or TRBD2 (5 bases each). The CDR3 consists of 13 residues. Germline CDR1 reads MNHEY; CDR2 reads SVGEGT. Trimming pared 5 bases from V and 3 bases from J, leaving 11 bases between. The CDR3 nucleotides are TGTGCCAGCAGTCCGGGACGGTTCTACGAGCAGTACTTC. It encodes CASSPGRFYEQYF.

This clonotype has a count of ten or more. This chain links TRBV10-2 with TRBJ2-7; TRBD2 matches at 8 bases. Looked up from germline, CDR1 is WSHSY and CDR2 is SAAADI. The CDR3 totals 14 residues. Trimming took 6 bases from V and 5 from J; bases not matched to a gene: 9. The CDR3 DNA reads TGCGCCAGCAGCTTGAGCGGGAGTAGGAACGAGCAGTACTTC. This codes for CASSLSGSRNEQYF.

This clonotype was detected many times. V is TRBV6-5 and J is TRBJ2-7, with D uncertain. The CDR3 is made up of 13 amino acids. CDR1 and CDR2 from the germline V gene are MNHEY and SVGAGI. V lost 4 bases to trimming and J lost 5 bases, with 12 bases between them. This CDR3 reads CASSLGGRDEQYF. DNA for the CDR3: TGTGCCAGCAGTTTAGGTGGGCGCGACGAGCAGTACTTC.

This clonotype was detected ten times or more. The chain is built from TRBV11-3 and TRBJ1-5, with 7 bases aligning to TRBD1. The CDR3 is made up of 15 amino acids. From germline, CDR1 is SGHNT and CDR2 YENEEA. V lost 5 bases, J lost 5 bases, and 9 bases stayed unmatched. CDR3 region: CASSRTGAPYQPQHF. CDR3 in DNA: TGTGCCAGCAGCCGTACAGGGGCACCTTATCAGCCCCAGCATTTT.

This clonotype was counted ten times or more. The chain uses TRBV10-3 and TRBJ1-3; D is uncertain. In germline, CDR1 is ENHRY, CDR2 SYGVKD. CDR3 size: 12 residues. Trimming took 3 bases from V and 3 from J, leaving 3 bases between them. The CDR3 protein is CAISDGGNTIYF. As DNA, the CDR3 is TGTGCCATCAGTGACGGTGGAAACACCATATATTTT.

This chain joins TRBV5-1 and TRBJ2-4; 10 bases line up with TRBD1. The germline CDR1 and CDR2 sequences are SGHRS and YFSETQ. The CDR3 loop spans 16 amino acids. With 4 bases clipped from V and 6 bases from J, the junction kept 10 bases outside the gene matches. CDR3 nucleotide sequence: TGCGCCAGCAGCCCGCGCGGGACAGGGGATAGAAACATTCAGTACTTC. It codes for CASSPRGTGDRNIQYF.

The V and J genes are TRBV3-1 and TRBJ2-2, with 8 bases fitting TRBD1. The germline gives CDR1 LGHDT, CDR2 YNNKEL (reference sequence). With V trimmed by 10 bases and J by 6 bases, 1 base remained unmatched. The CDR3 is 11 amino acids. This chain's CDR3 is CATQGAGELFF. The CDR3 coding sequence is TGTGCCACACAGGGGGCCGGGGAGCTGTTTTTT.